The sequence of this T cell receptor (beta chain) was determined in a study of OX40 agonist ivuxolimab in advanced cancers. Study-wide results and limits: Several nonresponders also turned out to have low normalized T-cell clonal expansion.

This clone was seen only a few times. Its antigen is currently unknown. With 1 base removed from V and 5 bases from J, the gap between germline ends came to 15 bases. Germline CDR1 SGHVS, CDR2 FNYEAQ. The CDR3 has 15 amino acids. Repertoires were generated with immunoSEQ multiplex PCR, while TCRdb's copy carries only in-frame clones and drops some. The sample has about 29,000 clones, approximately 80% seen once. The rearrangement joins TRBV7-6 to TRBJ2-7; a possible D gene is TRBD1 (5 bases). This sequence was found in an adult with an advanced solid tumor such as melanoma, head and neck, liver or kidney cancer. The material sequenced was CD4+ or CD8+ T cells sorted from blood, taken in a trial of the OX40 agonist ivuxolimab. The CDR3 region is CASSLGGRANDEQYF. The CDR3 region has the DNA TGTGCCAGCAGCTTAGGCGGCAGGGCGAACGACGAGCAGTACTTC. Supplemented by reference TRBV7-6 and TRBJ2-7, the full variable domain reads GAGVSQSPRYKVTKRGQDVALRCDPISGHVSLYWYRQALGQGPEFLTYFNYEAQQDKSGLPNDRFSAERPEGSISTLTIQRTEQRDSAMYRCASSLGGRANDEQYFGPGTRLTVT.